The source of this TCR beta chain is a study of cytomegalovirus exposure and HLA in healthy donors. Use of 60 Vbeta and 13 Jbeta primers characterized the PCR. Sequencing used immunoSEQ multiplex PCR; TCRdb keeps in-frame clones, though not all of them. Seen here are 200,000 to 300,000 clones, roughly 82% observed once, and the top ten hold approximately 5.3%. V gave up 5 bases and J gave up 1 base, with 14 bases separating them. Germline V lookup: CDR1 LNHDA, CDR2 SQIVND (reference sequence). The CDR3 is made up of 15 amino acids. This sequence joins TRBV19 and TRBJ1-2; perhaps TRBD1 as D (6 bases). What was sequenced was PBMCs. The clonotype originates from a woman aged 40 to 55 in good health and CMV-seropositive. The CDR3 protein is CASSVGQNINYGYTF. CDR3 bases: TGTGCCAGTAGTGTCGGACAGAACATTAACTATGGCTACACCTTC.